Each of the 13 T cell receptor beta chains below was sequenced from the same sample in a study of T-cell memory formation after mild COVID-19. TCRdb fed the 5' RACE reads into MiXCR, producing one record per CDR3 protein. The data contain about 300,000 distinct CDR3 sequences, roughly 19% of them singletons. Sample: PBMCs or a T cell subset sorted from them (not recorded which). These receptor sequences come from a man between 18 and 29 years old who had mild COVID-19 (a few samples of this study predate the infection). Cell type and time point are not known.

This clonotype was observed a few times. The chain combines TRBV6-5 with TRBJ1-1, with no clear D. V gave up 8 bases and J gave up 0 bases, with 10 bases separating them. Germline-derived CDR1 and CDR2 are MNHEY and SVGAGI. This CDR3 region has 13 residues. The CDR3 DNA sequence: TGTGCCAGCGTAAGCACGATGAACACTGAAGCTTTCTTT. Amino acids: CASVSTMNTEAFF.

This clonotype appeared a few times. V gene TRBV11-2 combines with J gene TRBJ1-1; no clear D. The CDR3 extends over 15 amino acids. V dropped 0 bases and J dropped 3 bases, with 11 bases sitting between them. Germline loops: CDR1 SGHAT, CDR2 FQNNGV. CDR3 region: CASSLDPGPDTEAFF. The CDR3, as DNA: TGTGCCAGCAGCTTAGATCCCGGACCCGACACTGAAGCTTTCTTT.

The J gene is TRBJ2-7, the V gene TRBV27; TRBD2 aligns across 8 bases. Trimming took 3 bases from V and 6 from J; bases not matched to a gene: 4. The germline CDR1 and CDR2 sequences are MNHEY and SMNVEV (reference sequence). The CDR3 runs to 13 residues. The CDR3 bases are TGTGCCAGCAGTTTGCGGGGGGCGAGCGAGCAGTACTTC. Translating it yields CASSLRGASEQYF.

This clonotype has at least ten counts. The chain joins TRBV20-1 to TRBJ1-5; D is undetermined. The CDR3 extends over 12 amino acids. V lost 3 bases to trimming and J lost 4 bases, with 7 bases between them. The germline gives CDR1 DFQATT, CDR2 SNEGSKA (reference sequence). The CDR3 sequence: CSARGSNQPQHF. The CDR3 DNA reads TGCAGTGCTAGGGGAAGTAATCAGCCCCAGCATTTT.

V gene TRBV20-1 combines with J gene TRBJ2-3, with D hard to call. V was trimmed by 2 bases and J by 0 bases, leaving 6 bases between them. The germline CDR1 and CDR2 sequences are DFQATT and SNEGSKA (reference sequence). The CDR3 has 13 amino acids. The CDR3 is CSARWGSTDTQYF. DNA for the CDR3: TGCAGTGCTAGATGGGGTAGCACAGATACGCAGTATTTT.

This clonotype was counted between two and nine times. This chain links TRBV4-2 with TRBJ1-1; unclear D gene. The CDR3 covers 15 residues. Trimming took 0 bases from V and 6 from J, leaving 14 bases between them. Germline-derived CDR1 and CDR2 are LGHNA and YNFKEQ. The CDR3 sequence: CASSQDMESYAEAFF. CDR3 nucleotide sequence: TGTGCCAGCAGCCAAGATATGGAGTCATACGCTGAAGCTTTCTTT.

The rearrangement links TRBV14 to TRBJ2-3, with TRBD2 matching 14 bases. The germline CDR1 and CDR2 sequences are SGHDN and FVKESK. The ends lost 5 bases at V and 2 bases at J; junction bases unmatched: 12. The CDR3 totals 19 residues. CDR3 DNA sequence: TGTGCCAGCAGCTTCCGAACGGGACTAGCGGGGGTAATCACAGATACGCAGTATTTT. This translates into CASSFRTGLAGVITDTQYF.

The chain is built from TRBV28 and TRBJ1-6; 7 nucleotides agree with TRBD1. CDR1 MDHEN and CDR2 SYDVKM come from the germline V gene. The CDR3 is 14 amino acids. V was pared by 7 bases and J by 9 bases, with 9 bases of the junction left unmatched. The CDR3 sequence: CASTQGGATSPLHF. The CDR3 nucleotides read TGTGCCAGCACCCAGGGGGGGGCCACTTCACCCCTCCACTTT.

This clonotype was detected only a few times. This chain joins TRBV7-3 and TRBJ2-2; unclear D gene. Per the germline V gene, CDR1 is SGHTA and CDR2 is FQGTGA. This CDR3 region has 15 residues. The ends were cut back, 4 bases at V and 4 bases at J, with 13 bases in the middle. DNA for the CDR3: TGTGCCAGCAGCTCTAATGGGGTTCCCACCGGGGAGCTGTTTTTT. Its translation: CASSSNGVPTGELFF.

For the CDR3, the DNA is TGTGCCAGCAGCCTCTTGGGGAGGGGTATCGAAGAGACCCAGTACTTC. The encoded protein is CASSLLGRGIEETQYF. This chain uses TRBV7-9 with TRBJ2-5; 7 bases are a match to TRBD2. This CDR3 contains 16 residues. Germline V gene lookup returns CDR1 SEHNR and CDR2 FQNEAQ (reference sequence). The J segment lost 3 bases and the V segment lost 5 bases, leaving 12 bases of the junction unmatched.

This chain uses TRBV6-5 with TRBJ2-2; a weak D match, TRBD1 (6 bases). Germline lookup yields CDR1 MNHEY and CDR2 SVGAGI. The CDR3 sequence is 16 residues long. Trimming removed 4 bases at V and 0 bases at J, with 12 bases between. Here the CDR3 DNA reads TGTGCCAGCAGTTCCTACAGGGTAGCGAACACCGGGGAGCTGTTTTTT. This codes for CASSSYRVANTGELFF.

This clonotype showed up just a few times. V usage is TRBV12-3 or TRBV12-4 and J usage is TRBJ2-1, with D tentatively TRBD1 or TRBD2 (5 bases each). V lost 3 bases, J lost 14 bases, and 11 bases lay in between. The CDR3 is made up of 11 amino acids. CDR3 coding DNA: TGTGCCAGCAGTTTCGGAGTGGGGGAGTTCTTC. It is translated as CASSFGVGEFF.

In its sample, this clonotype was seen many times. The V call is TRBV11-2, the J call TRBJ2-3; 10 nucleotides align to TRBD2. The germline V gene has CDR1 SGHAT and CDR2 FQNNGV. CDR3 length: 17 amino acids. After removal of 1 base from V and 1 base from J, the junction contained 5 bases not matched to a gene. The CDR3 DNA reads TGTGCCAGCAGCTTAGTGGCCCTAGCGGGGGGCACAGATACGCAGTATTTT. Translation gives CASSLVALAGGTDTQYF.